The present entry profiles one TCR beta chain with its context. This clonotype was counted many times. Its recognized antigen is unknown. The record has no base qualities; no much larger clone is one base away. This specimen belongs to a study of response to subunit inactivated influenza vaccine listed by TCRdb under 2018. For context, the study as a whole: The study used deep quantitative T cell receptor repertoire profiling to track responses to a trivalent subunit inactivated influenza vaccine. What the work shows at the level of the full study, not this receptor alone: The authors proposed that each seasonal influenza vaccination may bring in only a limited number of new T cells.

The library was generated by RT-PCR. The run used an Illumina HiSeq 2500. TCRdb passed the public sequencing reads through fastp at Q25 and MiXCR, retaining productive beta sequences. Records with the same CDR3 protein are collapsed into one entry carrying the most frequent genes and DNA. This sample holds hundreds of thousands of distinct CDR3 sequences; about 11% were observed only once. Approximately 10% of the sample is held by the ten biggest clonotypes. CDR1 and CDR2 were assigned from the germline V gene as SGHDT and YYEEEE. A distance of 4 bases separates the germline ends of V and J, which lose 3 bases and 6 bases respectively. From the cysteine through the phenylalanine, the CDR3 covers 11 amino acids. The DNA shown is the 33-base CDR3, in frame from base 1. The data were also submitted as part of a second study, on T cells expressing NK-cell markers. The second study's authors report: 5'RACE template switching, by which a universal primer site and unique molecular identifiers were added, was used to make TCR beta cDNA libraries. In sorted CD3+CD56+NKG2C+, CD3+CD56+NKG2C- and CD3+CD56-NKG2C+ T-cell subsets from 7 or 8 donors, TCR beta-chain repertoires were profiled. Among the eight sequenced donors, only one was HCMV-seronegative, while the other seven were HCMV-seropositive. To restrict sorting to alphabetaTCR-expressing T cells, an anti-gammadeltaTCR antibody was added in several experiments. In several donors, the dominant CD3+CD56+NKG2C+ clonotypes ranked among the top 10 CD8+ clonotypes, making up about 1.0-7.5% of CD8+ T cells. Those dominant clonotypes were again the most abundant among CD3+CD56-NKG2C+ cells in a handful of donors, at roughly 25-60.1%. It remained unclear whether the expanded NKG2C-expressing T cell clones were specific for HCMV antigens. All eight donors whose samples were sequenced were randomly selected healthy volunteers, three of them men and five women. A commercial ELISA kit detecting HCMV-specific IgG in serum was used to determine HCMV serostatus. Ficoll density gradient centrifugation was used to isolate peripheral blood mononuclear cells from blood. Bulk peripheral blood T-cell repertoires were additionally sequenced from unsorted PBMC for roughly six donors. Priming for cDNA synthesis came from the TCR beta constant segment, and two successive PCR amplification steps followed. Illumina HiSeq 2000/2500, MiSeq or NextSeq was used to sequence libraries as 2 x 150 bp reads. MIGEC handled demultiplexing of the reads and grouping by UMI, while MiTCR was used to assemble and quantify clonotypes. Only TCR cDNA sequences supported by at least two reads were kept to exclude erroneous sequences. The tcR package was used for downstream repertoire analysis, and clonotypes were matched across fractions by CDR3 nucleotide sequence plus V segment. VDJmatch was used to annotate antigen specificity against VDJdb, with one amino acid substitution allowed in CDR3.

The sequence was obtained from a man aged 50-60 years who received an inactivated influenza vaccine. Donor details come from another sample of the same person, matched by shared clones. This specimen consisted of PBMCs from blood, obtained on the day of vaccination. The chain is encoded by TRBV5-6 joined to TRBJ2-1; confidence is insufficient to name the D gene. The CDR3 loop reads CASSWANEQFF. The DNA is as follows: TGTGCCAGCAGCTGGGCCAATGAGCAGTTCTTC.